This T cell receptor (beta chain) was retrieved from a study of blood T cell repertoires in COVID-19 (dated by TCRdb to 2018 to 2021). At the level of the whole study: Collaborator samples came from the United States, Italy and Spain and covered acute and convalescent phases of COVID-19. Deeply sampled blood TCRbeta repertoires from subjects exposed to, actively infected with, or recovered from COVID-19 were included in the dataset. HLA class I and class II types, where available, came from metadata supplied by the sample provider rather than from assay-based typing. The repertoires were released in a freely available public database meant as a resource for research on the immune response to SARS-CoV-2. The prospective study material was composed of cDNA or gDNA derived from T cells, B-cell-depleted T cells, or PBMCs. The samples were drawn from the first 160 participants of the ongoing ImmuneRACE study and from about 1,200 subjects provided by 6 global collaborators. Sample metadata almost always included a de-identified subject ID, COVID-19 status, age in years and sex. On the study overall, not on this receptor specifically: The amount of clinical and demographic metadata varied by source and participant and was provided uncurated.

Points on this clone: The target of this receptor is not known. Per-base quality was not reported, and no clone a single base away is much larger than it.

From cysteine to phenylalanine, the CDR3 is 16 amino acids long. The read is trimmed to its CDR3 DNA, 48 bases read in frame from base 1. CDR1 and CDR2, looked up from the germline V gene, are SGHAT and FQNNGV. Relative to germline, V is 0 bases shorter and J is 0 bases shorter, with 11 bases between their ends. TCRbeta CDR3 regions were amplified from genomic DNA using the immunoSEQ Assay, a bias-controlled multiplex PCR. For the original study's pipeline: The number of nucleated cells in each sample was estimated by amplification of reference gene primers within the assay. Sequence reads were collapsed and filtered to measure the absolute abundance of every unique TCRbeta CDR3 rearrangement. For each sample, productive Simpson clonality was calculated as the square root of Simpson's diversity index over productive rearrangements. TCRdb limited this immuneACCESS table to in-frame rearrangements with V and J called. A share of clones is missing; checked studies link under half to unresolved V genes, and the rest is unexplained. That table furnishes V, J and clone size, whereas the DNA furnished D and trimming. For this sample there are 300,000 to 350,000 clones; 70% to 90% appear just once. Roughly 2.2% of the sample is taken by the ten largest.

Participants in the prospective study were aged roughly 18 to 100 years, lived in 24 United States geographic areas, and enrolled through a virtual design. In the prospective study, cohorts were assigned on the basis of participant-reported clinical history obtained from a screening survey and a study questionnaire. ImmuneRACE Cohort 3 recovered participants were defined by two consecutive negative NP/OP PCR tests, healthcare professional clearance, or symptom resolution. In the prospective study, whole blood, serum and a nasopharyngeal or oropharyngeal swab were collected from each participant by mobile phlebotomists. Additional blood draws and questionnaires over an approximately 2-month period could optionally be provided by prospective study participants. Prospective study blood samples were shipped either frozen or at room temperature before DNA extraction.

The material sequenced was PBMCs or T cells enriched from blood (not recorded which). The sequence came from a man aged 25-45 years who had recovered from COVID-19. The chain is made from TRBV11-2 and TRBJ1-1, and TRBD1 may be the D gene, going by 5 matching bases. The CDR3 region reads CASSLDWAGLNTEAFF. In nucleotides, the sequence is TGTGCCAGCAGCTTAGATTGGGCAGGGCTGAACACTGAAGCTTTCTTT. Outside the CDR3, residues come from the reference TRBV11-2 and TRBJ1-1 proteins, so the full variable domain is: EAGVAQSPRYKIIEKRQSVAFWCNPISGHATLYWYQQILGQGPKLLIQFQNNGVVDDSQLPKDRFSAERLKGVDSTLKIQPAKLEDSAVYLCASSLDWAGLNTEAFFGQGTRLTVV.